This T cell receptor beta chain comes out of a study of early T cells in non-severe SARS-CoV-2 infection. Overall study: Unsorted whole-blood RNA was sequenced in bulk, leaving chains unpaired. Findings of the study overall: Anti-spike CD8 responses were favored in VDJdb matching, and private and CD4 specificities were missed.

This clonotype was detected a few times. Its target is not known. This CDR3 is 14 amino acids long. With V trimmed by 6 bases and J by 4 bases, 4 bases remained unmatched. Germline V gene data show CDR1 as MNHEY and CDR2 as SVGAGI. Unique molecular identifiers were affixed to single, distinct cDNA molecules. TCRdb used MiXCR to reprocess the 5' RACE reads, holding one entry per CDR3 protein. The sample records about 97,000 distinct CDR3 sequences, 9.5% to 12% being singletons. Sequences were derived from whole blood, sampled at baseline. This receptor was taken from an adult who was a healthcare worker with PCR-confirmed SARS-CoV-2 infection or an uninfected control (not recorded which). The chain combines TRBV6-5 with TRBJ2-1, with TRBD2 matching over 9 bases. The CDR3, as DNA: TGTGCCAGCAGAGCCACTAGCGGGTACAATGAGCAGTTCTTC. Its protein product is CASRATSGYNEQFF.